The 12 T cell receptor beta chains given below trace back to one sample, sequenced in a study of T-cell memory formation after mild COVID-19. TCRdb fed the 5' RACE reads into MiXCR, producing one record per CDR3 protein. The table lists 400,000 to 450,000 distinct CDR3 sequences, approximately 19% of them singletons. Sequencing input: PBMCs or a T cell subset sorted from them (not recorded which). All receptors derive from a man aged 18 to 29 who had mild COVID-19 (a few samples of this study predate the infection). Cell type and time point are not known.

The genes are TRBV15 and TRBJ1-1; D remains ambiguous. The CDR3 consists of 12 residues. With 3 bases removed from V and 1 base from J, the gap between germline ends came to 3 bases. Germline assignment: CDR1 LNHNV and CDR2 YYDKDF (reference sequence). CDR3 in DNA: TGTGCCACCAGCAGGAAGAACACTGAAGCTTTCTTT. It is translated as CATSRKNTEAFF.

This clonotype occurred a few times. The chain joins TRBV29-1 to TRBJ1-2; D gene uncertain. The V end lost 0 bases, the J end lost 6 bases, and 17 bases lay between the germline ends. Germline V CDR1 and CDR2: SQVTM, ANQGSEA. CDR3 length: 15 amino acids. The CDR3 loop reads CSVEDQYALRDGYTF. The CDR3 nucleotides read TGCAGCGTTGAAGATCAATACGCCCTCCGGGATGGCTACACCTTC.

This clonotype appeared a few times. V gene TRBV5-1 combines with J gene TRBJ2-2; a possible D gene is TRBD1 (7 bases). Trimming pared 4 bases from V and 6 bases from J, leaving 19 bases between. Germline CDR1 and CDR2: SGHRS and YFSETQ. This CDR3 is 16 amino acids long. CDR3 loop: CASSPGGGGQAGELFF. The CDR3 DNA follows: TGCGCCAGCAGCCCCGGAGGAGGGGGCCAGGCCGGGGAGCTGTTTTTT.

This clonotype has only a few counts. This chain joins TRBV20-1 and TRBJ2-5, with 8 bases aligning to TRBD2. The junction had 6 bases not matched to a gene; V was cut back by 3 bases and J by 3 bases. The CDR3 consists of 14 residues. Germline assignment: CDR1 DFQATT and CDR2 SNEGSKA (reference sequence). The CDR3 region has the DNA TGCAGTGCTAGGGTAGCGGGGTCCAAAGAGACCCAGTACTTC. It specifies CSARVAGSKETQYF.

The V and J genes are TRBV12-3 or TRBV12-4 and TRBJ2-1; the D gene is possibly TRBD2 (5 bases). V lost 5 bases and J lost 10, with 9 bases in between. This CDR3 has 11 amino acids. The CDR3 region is CASSAGKEQFF. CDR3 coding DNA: TGTGCCAGCAGTGCCGGGAAAGAGCAGTTCTTC.

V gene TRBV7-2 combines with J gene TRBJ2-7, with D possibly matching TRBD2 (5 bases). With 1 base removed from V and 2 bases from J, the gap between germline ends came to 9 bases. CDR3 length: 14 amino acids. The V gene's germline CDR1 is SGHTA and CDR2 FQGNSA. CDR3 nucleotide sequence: TGTGCCAGCAGCTTAGGTCCCGGGACCTACGAGCAGTACTTC. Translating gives CASSLGPGTYEQYF. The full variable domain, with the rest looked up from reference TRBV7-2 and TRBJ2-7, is GAGVSQSPSNKVTEKGKDVELRCDPISGHTALYWYRQSLGQGLEFLIYFQGNSAPDKSGLPSDRFSAERTGGSVSTLTIQRTQQEDSAVYLCASSLGPGTYEQYFGPGTRLTVT.

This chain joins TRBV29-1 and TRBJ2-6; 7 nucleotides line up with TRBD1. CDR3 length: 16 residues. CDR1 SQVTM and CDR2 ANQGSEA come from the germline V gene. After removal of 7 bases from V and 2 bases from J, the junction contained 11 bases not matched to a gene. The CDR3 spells CSAQTGQAAGANVLTF. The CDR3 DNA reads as TGCAGCGCTCAAACCGGACAGGCGGCTGGGGCCAACGTCCTGACTTTC.

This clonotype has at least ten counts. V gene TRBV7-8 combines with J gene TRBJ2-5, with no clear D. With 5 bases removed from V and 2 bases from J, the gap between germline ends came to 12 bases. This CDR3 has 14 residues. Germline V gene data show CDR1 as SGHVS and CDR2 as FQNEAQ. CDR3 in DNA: TGTGCCAGCAGCCAAGAGCCCCTTCAAGAGACCCAGTACTTC. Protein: CASSQEPLQETQYF.

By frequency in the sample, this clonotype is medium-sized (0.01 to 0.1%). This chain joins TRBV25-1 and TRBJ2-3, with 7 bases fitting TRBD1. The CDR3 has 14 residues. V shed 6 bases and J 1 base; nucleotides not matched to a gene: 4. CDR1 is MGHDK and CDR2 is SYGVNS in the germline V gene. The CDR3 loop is CASRRGTGTDTQYF. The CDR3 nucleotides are TGTGCCAGCAGGAGGGGGACAGGCACAGATACGCAGTATTTT.

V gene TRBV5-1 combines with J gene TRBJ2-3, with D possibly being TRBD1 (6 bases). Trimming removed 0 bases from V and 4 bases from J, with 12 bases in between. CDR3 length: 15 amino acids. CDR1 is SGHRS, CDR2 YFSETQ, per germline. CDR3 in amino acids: CASSLGRGEADTQYF. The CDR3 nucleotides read TGCGCCAGCAGCTTGGGCAGGGGTGAAGCAGATACGCAGTATTTT.

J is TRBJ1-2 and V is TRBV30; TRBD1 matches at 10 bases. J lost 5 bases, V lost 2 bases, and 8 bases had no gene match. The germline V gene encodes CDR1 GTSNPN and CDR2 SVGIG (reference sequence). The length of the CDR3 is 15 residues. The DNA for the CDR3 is TGTGCCTGGAGTATGGGGACAGGGGTTCAGTATGGCTACACCTTC. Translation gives CAWSMGTGVQYGYTF.

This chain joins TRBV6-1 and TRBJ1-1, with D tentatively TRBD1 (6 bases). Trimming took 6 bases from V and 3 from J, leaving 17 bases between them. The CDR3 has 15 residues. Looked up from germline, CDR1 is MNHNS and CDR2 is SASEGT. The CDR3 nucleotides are TGTGCCAGCAGCGAATACACAGGGCTCGACACTGAAGCTTTCTTT. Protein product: CASSEYTGLDTEAFF.